Listed below are T cell receptor beta chains from one sample, sequenced in a study of blood T cell repertoires in COVID-19. The data were produced by immunoSEQ multiplex PCR, yet TCRdb's version contains in-frame clones alone and is incomplete. This sample has some 290,000 clones; about 90% occur once, and the top ten carry approximately 10%. The sample comprised peripheral blood. The source is a woman in her 30s with COVID-19, enrolled during active disease. Each CDR3 is given with its conserved first and last residue. Each record gives: V gene, clone size, D gene, J gene, CDR3 protein, CDR3 DNA. The D gene is left open where the match is weak. Rows may omit the clone size; those that give it use once, few, many or a size class.

V: TRBV28
size: once
D: -
J: TRBJ2-1
CDR3: CASTMGAGVRSKQFF
DNA: TGTGCCAGCACCATGGGGGCAGGGGTAAGGTCTAAGCAGTTCTTC

V: TRBV3-1/TRBV3-2
size: -
D: TRBD2
J: TRBJ2-7
CDR3: CASSFLAGGQAYEQYF
DNA: TGTGCCAGCAGCTTCCTAGCGGGAGGGCAGGCCTACGAGCAGTACTTC

V: TRBV28
size: -
D: -
J: TRBJ1-5
CDR3: CASTLRSNQPQHF
DNA: TGTGCCAGCACCCTTCGTAGCAATCAGCCCCAGCATTTT

V: TRBV7-2
size: -
D: TRBD1
J: TRBJ2-5
CDR3: CASSLLGQGAETQYF
DNA: TGTGCCAGCAGCTTATTAGGACAGGGGGCTGAGACCCAGTACTTC

V: TRBV7-9
size: -
D: TRBD2
J: TRBJ2-1
CDR3: CASSQTSGRERNEQFF
DNA: TGTGCCAGCAGTCAGACTAGCGGGAGGGAGAGGAATGAGCAGTTCTTC

V: TRBV28
size: -
D: -
J: TRBJ1-3
CDR3: CASSLWTLLSGNTIYF
DNA: TGTGCCAGCAGTTTATGGACACTCCTCTCTGGAAACACCATATATTTT

V: TRBV5-4
size: -
D: -
J: TRBJ1-4
CDR3: CASSFFNEGEEKLFF
DNA: TGTGCCAGCAGCTTTTTCAATGAAGGGGAAGAAAAACTGTTTTTT

V: TRBV12-3/TRBV12-4
size: -
D: -
J: TRBJ1-2
CDR3: CASTGDAPNGYTF
DNA: TGTGCCAGCACCGGAGACGCACCAAATGGCTACACCTTC

V: TRBV2
size: -
D: TRBD2
J: TRBJ2-1
CDR3: CATKREIGQMDEQFF
DNA: TGTGCCACGAAGCGGGAGATTGGGCAGATGGATGAGCAGTTCTTC

V: TRBV28
size: -
D: TRBD1
J: TRBJ1-1
CDR3: CASNRGRVGTEAFF
DNA: TGTGCCAGCAACAGGGGGCGCGTCGGCACTGAAGCTTTCTTT

V: TRBV6-5
size: -
D: -
J: TRBJ2-1
CDR3: CASRQQGTWDNEQFF
DNA: TGTGCCAGCAGACAACAGGGGACTTGGGACAATGAGCAGTTCTTC

V: TRBV13
size: few
D: TRBD1
J: TRBJ2-1
CDR3: CASSQHPTGGDEQFF
DNA: TGTGCCAGCAGCCAGCACCCGACAGGGGGCGATGAGCAGTTCTTC

V: TRBV9
size: -
D: TRBD1
J: TRBJ1-2
CDR3: CASTTGEGYGYTF
DNA: TGTGCCAGCACGACAGGGGAGGGCTATGGCTACACCTTC

V: TRBV19
size: -
D: -
J: TRBJ1-1
CDR3: CASSTASGNVNTEAFF
DNA: TGTGCCAGTAGTACCGCGTCGGGGAACGTGAACACTGAAGCTTTCTTT

V: TRBV5-4
size: -
D: TRBD1
J: TRBJ2-6
CDR3: CASSQQGAAGSGANVLTF
DNA: TGTGCCAGCAGCCAACAGGGGGCGGCTGGTTCTGGGGCCAACGTCCTGACTTTC

V: TRBV9
size: -
D: -
J: TRBJ2-7
CDR3: CASSPRPRTDYEQYF
DNA: TGTGCCAGCAGCCCACGACCACGGACAGACTACGAGCAGTACTTC

V: TRBV7-9
size: -
D: -
J: TRBJ1-3
CDR3: CASSLARDSLNRPIYF
DNA: TGTGCCAGCAGCTTAGCGAGGGACTCCCTCAACCGGCCCATATATTTT

V: TRBV7-2
size: -
D: TRBD1
J: TRBJ2-7
CDR3: CASSQFRGRAYEQYF
DNA: TGTGCCAGCAGCCAATTCAGGGGGCGCGCCTACGAGCAGTACTTC

V: TRBV7-9
size: -
D: TRBD2
J: TRBJ2-7
CDR3: CASSATGLAGGGRHEQYF
DNA: TGTGCCAGCAGCGCCACGGGACTAGCGGGAGGAGGTCGGCACGAGCAGTACTTC

V: TRBV28
size: -
D: TRBD1
J: TRBJ1-3
CDR3: CASSFSGQSSGNTIYF
DNA: TGTGCCAGCAGTTTTTCGGGACAGAGCTCTGGAAACACCATATATTTT

V: TRBV4-2
size: -
D: TRBD1
J: TRBJ1-6
CDR3: CATMDRLGNSPLHF
DNA: TGTGCCACCATGGACAGGCTGGGGAATTCACCCCTCCACTTT

V: TRBV24-1
size: -
D: TRBD1
J: TRBJ2-5
CDR3: CATSGQPLGTQYF
DNA: TGTGCCACCTCGGGACAGCCCCTGGGGACCCAGTACTTC

V: TRBV7-9
size: -
D: TRBD2
J: TRBJ2-7
CDR3: CASGSLGGVKPYEQYF
DNA: TGTGCCAGCGGTAGTTTGGGGGGGGTGAAACCCTACGAGCAGTACTTC

V: TRBV2
size: -
D: TRBD1
J: TRBJ2-7
CDR3: CASSTRDRAHEQYF
DNA: TGTGCCAGCAGTACCAGGGACAGGGCCCACGAGCAGTACTTC